Shown below are 16 T cell receptor beta chains from a single sample sequenced in a study of cytomegalovirus exposure and HLA in healthy donors. Primers for the PCR totalled 60 Vbeta and 13 Jbeta. The protocol was immunoSEQ multiplex PCR, while the TCRdb copy is restricted to in-frame clones and leaves out a portion. There are around 130,000 clones in the sample; around 82% occur only once, and around 1.2% lies in the top ten. The sample taken for sequencing was PBMCs. These receptors came from a man aged 50 or older in good health and CMV-seronegative.

The genes are TRBV18 and TRBJ2-7; no reliable D call. CDR1 is KGHSH, CDR2 LQKENI, per germline. Trimming left V 4 bases short and J 0 bases short, with 4 bases between. The CDR3 totals 12 residues. CDR3 DNA sequence: TGTGCCAGCTCACTGAGCTCCTACGAGCAGTACTTC. Residues: CASSLSSYEQYF.

The rearrangement links TRBV28 to TRBJ2-5, with 9 bases lining up with TRBD1. The V segment lost 5 bases and the J segment 3 bases; nucleotides outside the gene matches: 16. The CDR3 has 18 residues. The germline V gene encodes CDR1 MDHEN and CDR2 SYDVKM. The DNA for the CDR3 is TGTGCCAGCAGTGCCCCGGGACAGGGCTTTGCATTGGAAGAGACCCAGTACTTC. As protein: CASSAPGQGFALEETQYF.

The V gene is TRBV19, the J gene TRBJ1-1; D remains unclear. Germline CDR1 is LNHDA and CDR2 is SQIVND (reference sequence). The CDR3 is 14 residues long. With 5 bases removed from V and 6 bases from J, the gap between germline ends came to 16 bases. In DNA form, the CDR3 reads TGTGCCAGTAGTGGGCACAGCGGTATGGCTGAAGCTTTCTTT. Protein: CASSGHSGMAEAFF.

The rearrangement links TRBV5-5 to TRBJ2-7; D is unclear. CDR1 and CDR2 from the germline V gene are SGHKS and YYEKEE (reference sequence). The CDR3 contains 12 residues. V was shortened by 2 bases and J by 3 bases, with 6 bases between the two germline ends. The CDR3 DNA follows: TGTGCCAGCAGCTTCGACTTCTACGAGCAGTACTTC. It encodes CASSFDFYEQYF.

J is TRBJ1-4 and V is TRBV5-1, with D uncertain. Germline CDR1 SGHRS, CDR2 YFSETQ. CDR3 length: 17 residues. With 1 base removed from V and 1 base from J, the gap between germline ends came to 14 bases. CDR3 loop: CASSLRATDITNEKLFF. The CDR3 region has the DNA TGCGCCAGCAGCTTGCGAGCGACCGATATAACTAATGAAAAACTGTTTTTT. Looking up the rest from reference TRBV5-1 and TRBJ1-4 gives the full variable domain: KAGVTQTPRYLIKTRGQQVTLSCSPISGHRSVSWYQQTPGQGLQFLFEYFSETQRNKGNFPGRFSGRQFSNSRSEMNVSTLELGDSALYLCASSLRATDITNEKLFFGSGTQLSVL.

This chain uses TRBV5-4 with TRBJ2-3; 11 nucleotides match TRBD2. V shed 1 base, J shed 3 bases, and the junction held 4 bases outside the gene matches. The germline CDR1 and CDR2 sequences are SGHNT and YYREEE (reference sequence). The CDR3 loop spans 16 amino acids. The CDR3 nucleotides are TGTGCCAGCAGCTTGCGGGGACTAGCGGATACAGATACGCAGTATTTT. Encoded protein: CASSLRGLADTDTQYF.

The CDR3 here is CASSYTRGAEAFF. The CDR3 DNA reads as TGTGCCAGCAGCTACACCAGGGGCGCTGAAGCTTTCTTT. The chain carries TRBV7-2 and TRBJ1-1; TRBD1 might be the D (6 bases). CDR1 and CDR2 from the germline V gene are SGHTA and FQGNSA. The length of the CDR3 is 13 residues. Deletions cut 4 bases from V and 6 bases from J, with 12 bases between.

The chain links TRBV29-1 to TRBJ2-5; 10 bases match TRBD2. The germline CDR1 and CDR2 sequences are SQVTM and ANQGSEA. The CDR3 contains 13 residues. V was pared by 7 bases and J by 5 bases, with 7 bases of the junction left unmatched. As DNA, the CDR3 is TGCAGCGCTCTAGCGGGAGTACGGGAGACCCAGTACTTC. It encodes CSALAGVRETQYF.

V is TRBV9 and J is TRBJ1-2; possible D gene TRBD1, 5 bases. The CDR3 has 15 residues. Germline V gives CDR1 SGDLS, CDR2 YYNGEE. The V gene lost 3 bases and the J gene lost 2 bases, with 14 bases spanning the gap. CDR3 in DNA: TGTGCCAGCAGCGCCCGACAAGGGGTCAACTATGGCTACACCTTC. It yields the protein CASSARQGVNYGYTF.

This chain uses TRBV10-2 with TRBJ2-7; TRBD1 aligns across 10 bases. The CDR3 totals 14 residues. After removal of 6 bases from V and 4 bases from J, the junction contained 6 bases not matched to a gene. CDR1 and CDR2 (germline): WSHSY, SAAADI. The CDR3 coding sequence is TGCGCCAGCAGAAGGGACAGGGGACGGTACGAGCAGTACTTC. It encodes CASRRDRGRYEQYF.

The gene calls are TRBV5-1 and TRBJ1-3, with D possibly being TRBD1 (6 bases). This CDR3 region has 16 residues. Germline lookup yields CDR1 SGHRS and CDR2 YFSETQ. The germline V and J ends were trimmed by 4 bases and 1 base, with 15 bases remaining between them. In nucleotides, the CDR3 is TGCGCCAGCAGCCAAGCGCAGGGGCTATCTGGAAACACCATATATTTT. This codes for CASSQAQGLSGNTIYF.

The V and J genes are TRBV29-1 and TRBJ2-1; 8 bases align to TRBD2. The length of the CDR3 is 14 residues. The junction had 8 bases not matched to a gene; V was cut back by 6 bases and J by 4 bases. Looked up from germline, CDR1 is SQVTM and CDR2 is ANQGSEA. Written as DNA, the CDR3 is TGCAGCGTCACCGGGGGGGGGCTTTACAATGAGCAGTTCTTC. Its protein is CSVTGGGLYNEQFF.

The chain joins TRBV28 to TRBJ2-4, with D possibly TRBD2 on 5 matching bases. V was pared by 1 base and J by 8 bases, with 9 bases between. CDR3 length equals 13 residues. The germline V gene encodes CDR1 MDHEN and CDR2 SYDVKM. The CDR3 loop reads CASSLSGRDIQYF. CDR3 coding DNA: TGTGCCAGCAGTTTATCTGGGCGGGACATTCAGTACTTC.

In this sample, this clone turned up once. The genes are TRBV6-1 and TRBJ1-2; 7 positions agree with TRBD1. CDR1 and CDR2 from the germline V gene are MNHNS and SASEGT. Trimming took 5 bases from V and 4 from J; bases not matched to a gene: 4. The CDR3 totals 13 residues. The CDR3 loop reads CASSQGQIYGYTF. The DNA for the CDR3 is TGTGCCAGCAGTCAGGGACAGATCTATGGCTACACCTTC.

The chain links TRBV6-6 to TRBJ1-4; D possibly corresponds to TRBD1 (5 bases). CDR1 and CDR2 from the germline V gene are MNHNY and SVGAGI (reference sequence). The ends were cut back, 2 bases at V and 4 bases at J, with 11 bases in the middle. The CDR3 extends over 15 amino acids. The CDR3 DNA is TGTGCCAGCAGTTACGGTCGACAGATTAATGAAAAACTGTTTTTT. Its protein product is CASSYGRQINEKLFF.

CDR3 sequence (DNA): TGTGCCAGCAGCGTAGACGGGGGTCGAAGGACCGGGGAGCTGTTTTTT. It codes for CASSVDGGRRTGELFF. The rearrangement joins TRBV9 to TRBJ2-2; possibly TRBD2 for D (6 bases). The CDR3 spans 16 residues. Germline V gene lookup returns CDR1 SGDLS and CDR2 YYNGEE. The germline V and J ends were trimmed by 0 bases and 5 bases, with 14 bases remaining between them. Drawing the rest from reference TRBV9 and TRBJ2-2, the complete variable domain is DSGVTQTPKHLITATGQRVTLRCSPRSGDLSVYWYQQSLDQGLQFLIQYYNGEERAKGNILERFSAQQFPDLHSELNLSSLELGDSALYFCASSVDGGRRTGELFFGEGSRLTVL.